This passage covers 5 T cell receptor beta chains from one sample sequenced in a study of T cell responses to AZD1222 COVID-19 vaccine. Data came from immunoSEQ multiplex PCR; TCRdb stores just in-frame clones and leaves some out. The sample holds 85,000 to 130,000 clones, around nine tenths seen once. Sequencing used peripheral blood, obtained on day 0 of AZD1222 vaccination. These receptors were obtained from an adult in good health.

The chain recombines TRBV7-9 with TRBJ1-1; 10 bases line up with TRBD1. This CDR3 is built from 14 residues. With 3 bases clipped from V and 5 bases from J, the junction kept 3 bases outside the gene matches. Germline V CDR1 and CDR2: SEHNR, FQNEAQ (reference sequence). For the CDR3, the DNA is TGTGCCAGCAGCTTGGGGACAGGGGAGACTGAAGCTTTCTTT. As protein: CASSLGTGETEAFF.

The genes are TRBV7-2 and TRBJ2-2; TRBD1 matches at 7 bases. Germline lookup yields CDR1 SGHTA and CDR2 FQGNSA. J lost 4 bases, V lost 5 bases, and 13 bases had no gene match. This CDR3 comprises 17 residues. In nucleotides, the CDR3 is TGTGCCAGCAGCGTAGACAGGGTCGGGGCTGTCACCGGGGAGCTGTTTTTT. Protein: CASSVDRVGAVTGELFF.

This clone was found once. This chain links TRBV29-1 with TRBJ1-1; D is unclear. In germline, CDR1 is SQVTM, CDR2 ANQGSEA. V was shortened by 4 bases and J by 0 bases, with 9 bases between the two germline ends. CDR3 length equals 13 residues. This CDR3 is CSVAVSMNTEAFF. The CDR3 DNA reads TGCAGCGTTGCGGTGAGTATGAACACTGAAGCTTTCTTT. Full variable domain (missing parts from reference TRBV29-1 and TRBJ1-1): SAVISQKPSRDICQRGTSLTIQCQVDSQVTMMFWYRQQPGQSLTLIATANQGSEATYESGFVIDKFPISRPNLTFSTLTVSNMSPEDSSIYLCSVAVSMNTEAFFGQGTRLTVV.

This chain joins TRBV2 and TRBJ1-5, with D maybe TRBD1 (5 bases). V lost 4 bases and J lost 0, with 7 bases in between. The CDR3 spans 14 residues. Germline CDR1 and CDR2: SNHLY and FYNNEI. The CDR3 loop is CASSGQFSNQPQHF. DNA of the CDR3: TGTGCCAGCAGTGGACAGTTTAGCAATCAGCCCCAGCATTTT.

The chain joins TRBV7-3 to TRBJ2-2; 10 bases fit TRBD2. Trimming took 1 base from V and 4 from J; bases not matched to a gene: 3. The CDR3 length is 16 residues. CDR1 is SGHTA, CDR2 FQGTGA, per germline. This CDR3 is CASSLKAGGLTGELFF. As DNA, the CDR3 is TGTGCCAGCAGCTTAAAAGCGGGGGGGCTCACCGGGGAGCTGTTTTTT. Full variable domain (missing parts from reference TRBV7-3 and TRBJ2-2): GAGVSQTPSNKVTEKGKYVELRCDPISGHTALYWYRQSLGQGPEFLIYFQGTGAADDSGLPNDRFFAVRPEGSVSTLKIQRTERGDSAVYLCASSLKAGGLTGELFFGEGSRLTVL.